Shown below are 27 T cell receptor beta chains from a single sample sequenced in a study of blood T cell repertoires in COVID-19. Generated by immunoSEQ multiplex PCR, the TCRdb table keeps only in-frame clones and is missing some. The data hold more than 200,000 clones, with more than 85% observed a single time. The specimen sequenced was PBMCs or T cells enriched from blood (not recorded which). These receptors originate from a woman aged 30 to 39 who had recovered from COVID-19.

Only a few counts were recorded for this clone. The chain is built from TRBV7-8 and TRBJ1-1; no clear D. The CDR3 consists of 13 residues. V was shortened by 4 bases and J by 3 bases, with 9 bases between the two germline ends. Germline V CDR1 and CDR2: SGHVS, FQNEAQ. CDR3 region: CASSSFQDTEAFF. CDR3 nucleotides: TGTGCCAGCAGCTCTTTTCAGGACACTGAAGCTTTCTTT. Full variable domain (missing parts from reference TRBV7-8 and TRBJ1-1): GAGVSQSPRYKVAKRGQDVALRCDPISGHVSLFWYQQALGQGPEFLTYFQNEAQLDKSGLPSDRFFAERPEGSVSTLKIQRTQQEDSAVYLCASSSFQDTEAFFGQGTRLTVV.

V gene TRBV4-3 combines with J gene TRBJ1-6; D is unclear. There are 14 residues in the CDR3. Germline V gene sequence: CDR1 LGHNA, CDR2 YSLEER. Deletions cut 0 bases from V and 10 bases from J, with 10 bases between. CDR3 region: CASSQEAKASPLHF. The CDR3 DNA reads TGCGCCAGCAGCCAAGAAGCGAAGGCCTCACCCCTCCACTTT.

The CDR3: CASSSTPEGRSHEQYF. CDR3 DNA sequence: TGTGCCAGCAGCTCTACCCCCGAAGGGAGGAGCCACGAGCAGTACTTC. This chain uses TRBV7-2 with TRBJ2-7; D may be TRBD2 (6 bases). The CDR3 loop spans 16 amino acids. CDR1 is SGHTA, CDR2 FQGNSA, per germline. V shed 4 bases and J shed 5 bases, with 21 bases lying between them. Full variable domain (missing parts from reference TRBV7-2 and TRBJ2-7): GAGVSQSPSNKVTEKGKDVELRCDPISGHTALYWYRQSLGQGLEFLIYFQGNSAPDKSGLPSDRFSAERTGGSVSTLTIQRTQQEDSAVYLCASSSTPEGRSHEQYFGPGTRLTVT.

The sample holds one count of this clone. This chain connects TRBV7-9 to TRBJ1-2; 10 bases fit TRBD1. The CDR3 has 15 residues. The ends lost 5 bases at V and 7 bases at J; junction bases unmatched: 10. Germline V gene data show CDR1 as SEHNR and CDR2 as FQNEAQ (reference sequence). The CDR3, as DNA: TGTGCCAGCAGCGTGGACAGGGGGTCCTCTGGTGGCTACACCTTC. Translation gives CASSVDRGSSGGYTF.

V is TRBV28 and J is TRBJ2-1; TRBD1 agrees at 7 bases. V lost 6 bases to trimming and J lost 7 bases; unmatched junction nucleotides: 9. This CDR3 has 14 residues. From germline, CDR1 is MDHEN and CDR2 SYDVKM. The DNA of the CDR3 is TGTGCCAGCAGCCTGGAAGGGGGCTCGAATGAGCAGTTCTTC. Translating gives CASSLEGGSNEQFF.

The genes are TRBV5-1 and TRBJ2-7; TRBD2 aligns across 9 bases. The CDR3 runs 14 residues. In germline, CDR1 is SGHRS, CDR2 YFSETQ. The ends lost 0 bases at V and 7 bases at J; junction bases unmatched: 5. This chain's CDR3 is CASSLGGLALEQYF. As DNA, the CDR3 is TGCGCCAGCAGCTTGGGGGGACTAGCACTTGAGCAGTACTTC.

The chain couples TRBV19 to TRBJ1-2; TRBD1 aligns across 9 bases. This CDR3 region has 13 residues. In germline, CDR1 is LNHDA, CDR2 SQIVND (reference sequence). The V gene end was trimmed by 5 bases and the J gene end by 8 bases; junction bases not matched to a gene: 6. The DNA of the CDR3 is TGTGCCAGTAGTCCCGGGACAGGGTACGGCTACACCTTC. Its protein is CASSPGTGYGYTF.

The rearrangement joins TRBV2 to TRBJ2-5; D is ambiguous. Germline CDR1 reads SNHLY; CDR2 reads FYNNEI. Trimming cost V 6 bases and J 5 bases, with 7 bases left between them. The CDR3 is 11 residues long. The CDR3 loop reads CASSYYETQYF. The CDR3 DNA is TGTGCCAGCAGCTATTATGAGACCCAGTACTTC.

This clone was recorded a few times. J is TRBJ2-1 and V is TRBV27, with a tentative D call TRBD2 (5 bases). The CDR3 runs to 15 residues. Germline V gene data show CDR1 as MNHEY and CDR2 as SMNVEV (reference sequence). Trimming shortened V by 1 base and J by 4 bases, and 11 bases separated the two germline ends. The CDR3 nucleotides read TGTGCCAGCAGTTTATGGGGTCGGGGATACAATGAGCAGTTCTTC. Translated: CASSLWGRGYNEQFF.

The CDR3 DNA sequence: TGTGCCTGGACTAGCGGGAATGGCGAGCAGTACTTC. Translating it yields CAWTSGNGEQYF. The gene calls are TRBV30 and TRBJ2-7; 9 nucleotides agree with TRBD2. The V segment lost 4 bases and the J segment 6 bases; nucleotides outside the gene matches: 4. The CDR3 has 12 residues. The germline gives CDR1 GTSNPN, CDR2 SVGIG (reference sequence).

This rearrangement joins TRBV7-2 to TRBJ1-5; a weak D match, TRBD1 (6 bases). The V end was cut by 5 bases, the J end by 0 bases, with 8 bases between. The CDR3 totals 14 residues. Germline V gene lookup returns CDR1 SGHTA and CDR2 FQGNSA. The CDR3 nucleotides read TGTGCCAGCAGCAGGGGGGGTAGCAATCAGCCCCAGCATTTT. It yields the protein CASSRGGSNQPQHF.

The gene calls are TRBV4-3 and TRBJ2-1; TRBD2 aligns across 12 bases. CDR3 size: 20 residues. Per the germline V gene, CDR1 is LGHNA and CDR2 is YSLEER. Unmatched junction bases numbered 15, after V lost 1 base and J lost 5 bases. CDR3: CASSQVFRTSGTTTHNEQFF. The CDR3 nucleotides are TGCGCCAGCAGCCAAGTCTTTAGGACTAGCGGGACAACAACTCACAATGAGCAGTTCTTC.

J is TRBJ1-1 and V is TRBV15; D uncertain. The germline V gene encodes CDR1 LNHNV and CDR2 YYDKDF (reference sequence). CDR3 length: 15 amino acids. Trimming removed 3 bases from V and 4 bases from J, with 15 bases in between. The CDR3 nucleotides are TGTGCCACCAGCAGTTTCAACGTTATGAGCACTGAAGCTTTCTTT. The encoded protein is CATSSFNVMSTEAFF.

The J gene is TRBJ1-1, the V gene TRBV6-2 or TRBV6-3, with D unclear. The CDR3 covers 15 residues. Trimming stripped 0 bases from V and 4 bases from J, with 12 bases between. The germline gives CDR1 MNHEY, CDR2 SVGEGT. CDR3 sequence (DNA): TGTGCCAGCAGTTACTCGTGGGTTCGGGGCACTGAAGCTTTCTTT. It encodes CASSYSWVRGTEAFF.

V is TRBV18 and J is TRBJ1-1; tentatively, D is TRBD1 (5 bases). This CDR3 spans 13 amino acids. CDR1 and CDR2 (germline): KGHSH, LQKENI. Trimming stripped 3 bases from V and 3 bases from J, with 8 bases between. The CDR3 sequence is CASSPSGDTEAFF. The CDR3 DNA reads as TGTGCCAGCTCACCTTCGGGGGACACTGAAGCTTTCTTT.

V usage is TRBV19 and J usage is TRBJ1-5; TRBD1 is a possible D gene (6 bases). The CDR3 consists of 13 residues. Germline V gene sequence: CDR1 LNHDA, CDR2 SQIVND (reference sequence). The ends were cut back, 4 bases at V and 6 bases at J, with 10 bases in the middle. CDR3 sequence (DNA): TGTGCCAGTAGTACCAGGGGATCTCAGCCCCAGCATTTT. Translating it yields CASSTRGSQPQHF.

This clone occurred once. The chain uses TRBV3-1 (or the pseudogene TRBV3-2) and TRBJ2-7; TRBD1 is a possible D gene (5 bases). CDR3 length: 16 amino acids. The V end lost 2 bases, the J end lost 2 bases, and 16 bases lay between the germline ends. Germline CDR1 LGHDT, CDR2 YNNKEL (reference sequence). For the CDR3, the DNA is TGTGCCAGCAGCCAAAGGGTAGGGGCGCCACCCTACGAGCAGTACTTC. It translates to CASSQRVGAPPYEQYF.

The chain joins TRBV12-3 or TRBV12-4 to TRBJ1-1; no definite D call. Deletions cut 5 bases from V and 7 bases from J, with 8 bases between. This CDR3 has 11 residues. CDR3 sequence (DNA): TGTGCCAGCAGTACACACTATGAAGCTTTCTTT. Protein product: CASSTHYEAFF.

The chain joins TRBV29-1 to TRBJ2-1; TRBD2 aligns across 9 bases. Germline values: CDR1 SQVTM, CDR2 ANQGSEA. The CDR3 is made up of 14 amino acids. V was clipped by 8 bases and J by 9 bases; unmatched bases: 14. DNA of the CDR3: TGCAGCTCCCGTTGGGCGGGAGGGCCAGGTGAGCAGTTCTTC. Translating it yields CSSRWAGGPGEQFF.

The chain carries TRBV2 and TRBJ2-2; 8 bases are shared with TRBD2. The germline gives CDR1 SNHLY, CDR2 FYNNEI. CDR3 length: 18 residues. Trimming took 10 bases from V and 1 from J; bases not matched to a gene: 17. CDR3 coding DNA: TGTGCCACCCAAAAGGATCCTCCGGGACTAGGGAACACCGGGGAGCTGTTTTTT. This translates into CATQKDPPGLGNTGELFF.

This chain joins TRBV18 and TRBJ2-7; 12 bases match TRBD2. The CDR3 runs to 17 residues. With V trimmed by 3 bases and J by 0 bases, 6 bases remained unmatched. Per the germline V gene, CDR1 is KGHSH and CDR2 is LQKENI. CDR3 DNA: TGTGCCAGCTCACCCCCCGGGACTAGCGGGTCCTCCTACGAGCAGTACTTC. Translated: CASSPPGTSGSSYEQYF.

J is TRBJ2-7 and V is TRBV28; 7 bases are shared with TRBD1. Germline V gene sequence: CDR1 MDHEN, CDR2 SYDVKM. The ends lost 8 bases at V and 2 bases at J; junction bases unmatched: 3. The CDR3 is 12 residues long. CDR3 DNA: TGTGCCAGCCAAGGGACAGCCTACGAGCAGTACTTC. Translation: CASQGTAYEQYF.

The V gene is TRBV2, the J gene TRBJ1-4; TRBD1 agrees at 8 bases. CDR3 length: 14 amino acids. J gave up 8 bases and V 5 bases, and 7 bases lay outside the gene matches. Per the germline V gene, CDR1 is SNHLY and CDR2 is FYNNEI. CDR3 sequence: CASSWDRLGEKLFF. The CDR3 DNA is TGTGCCAGCAGTTGGGACAGGCTGGGAGAAAAACTGTTTTTT.

The V call is TRBV28, the J call TRBJ1-2; 7 nucleotides match TRBD1. Losses at the gene ends were 7 bases for V and 4 bases for J; bases not matched to a gene: 9. This CDR3 has 14 amino acids. The germline V gene encodes CDR1 MDHEN and CDR2 SYDVKM. CDR3 sequence (DNA): TGTGCCAGCATAATGGGGCAGGGGGGCTATGGCTACACCTTC. Amino acid sequence: CASIMGQGGYGYTF.

The chain combines TRBV5-3 with TRBJ1-5; 10 nucleotides match TRBD1. TRBV5-3 is annotated as an ORF whose role is uncertain. The J segment lost 4 bases and the V segment lost 7 bases, leaving 8 bases of the junction unmatched. This CDR3 contains 15 residues. The CDR3 loop reads CAREGGQGHNQPQHF. CDR3 DNA: TGTGCCAGAGAGGGGGGACAGGGGCATAATCAGCCCCAGCATTTT.

This chain uses TRBV15 with TRBJ1-5, with 7 bases aligning to TRBD1. Trimming removed 6 bases from V and 4 bases from J; junction bases left unmatched: 3. Germline-derived CDR1 and CDR2 are LNHNV and YYDKDF (reference sequence). The CDR3 is 13 amino acids. For the CDR3, the DNA is TGTGCCACCAGTCCGGGACAGAATCAGCCCCAGCATTTT. Translation gives CATSPGQNQPQHF. Variable domain in full (rest from reference TRBV15 and TRBJ1-5): DAMVIQNPRYQVTQFGKPVTLSCSQTLNHNVMYWYQQKSSQAPKLLFHYYDKDFNNEADTPDNFQSRRPNTSFCFLDIRSPGLGDTAMYLCATSPGQNQPQHFGDGTRLSIL.

This clone was observed a single time. This chain connects TRBV5-8 to TRBJ2-3; weak D call: TRBD2 (5 bases). Germline values: CDR1 SGHTS, CDR2 YDEGEE. V lost 0 bases to trimming and J lost 1 base, with 9 bases between them. The CDR3 covers 15 residues. CDR3 residues: CASSLGISGTDTQYF. CDR3 nucleotide sequence: TGTGCCAGCAGCTTGGGGATTAGCGGCACAGATACGCAGTATTTT.